This T cell receptor beta chain was captured by sequencing in a study of CD8+ T cells in alopecia areata. Study overall: Each of the treated patients was given oral tofacitinib, 5 to 10 mg twice daily, for moderate-to-severe alopecia areata.

Whole-study findings and limits: Normal-skin resident alphabeta T cells also appear among scalp sample sequences.

Collected material from alopecia areata patients comprised lesional scalp punch biopsies and peripheral blood. The sorting of PBMCs gave CD4+ and CD8+ T cells. Details on this clone: Its target is not known.

This CDR3 is 16 amino acids long. CDR1 and CDR2 (germline): MGHRA, YSYEKL. V lost 3 bases to trimming and J lost 0 bases, with 14 bases between them. In each case, RNA was isolated and then reverse transcribed into cDNA as the sequencing template. Generated by immunoSEQ multiplex PCR, the TCRdb table keeps only in-frame clones and is missing some. The sample gives around 120,000 clones, around two fifths of which show up once; approximately 3.3% is in the top ten. This sequence joins TRBV4-1 and TRBJ1-2; D perhaps matches TRBD1 (5 bases). The receptor comes from a human donor with alopecia areata. Sequencing was done on a sample of CD4+ T cells sorted from blood. The CDR3 spells CASSHSGPGTNYGYTF. CDR3 in DNA: TGCGCCAGCAGCCACTCGGGACCGGGCACTAACTATGGCTACACCTTC.